The 20 T cell receptor beta chains in this list originate from one sample, sequenced in a study of T-cell reconstitution after alpha-beta-depleted transplantation in children. For TCRbeta, the library was prepared with unique molecular identifiers. TCRdb re-derived calls from the PCR reads in MiXCR, one entry per CDR3 protein. The profile shows fewer than 550,000 distinct CDR3 sequences, over 9.5% of them singletons. The material sequenced was PBMCs, mostly from graft donor cells, taken 180 days after TCRalphabeta/CD19-depleted stem cell transplant. These receptors all stem from a female patient between 2 and 15 years old who had a stem cell transplant for aplastic anemia, so the T cells may come from the graft donor.

This clonotype was seen a few times. The chain employs TRBV19 and TRBJ2-1; TRBD1 matches at 7 bases. Germline V gives CDR1 LNHDA, CDR2 SQIVND (reference sequence). With 6 bases clipped from V and 7 bases from J, the junction kept 12 bases outside the gene matches. The CDR3 contains 15 residues. CDR3 sequence: CASSPTGALRNEQFF. The CDR3 coding sequence is TGTGCCAGTAGCCCAACAGGGGCCCTTCGAAATGAGCAGTTCTTC. Supplemented by reference TRBV19 and TRBJ2-1, the full variable domain reads DGGITQSPKYLFRKEGQNVTLSCEQNLNHDAMYWYRQDPGQGLRLIYYSQIVNDFQKGDIAEGYSVSREKKESFPLTVTSAQKNPTAFYLCASSPTGALRNEQFFGPGTRLTVL.

This clonotype has a count of ten or more. The rearrangement uses TRBV29-1 and TRBJ1-2, with TRBD1 matching over 9 bases. The V and J ends lost 3 bases and 8 bases, in that order; junction bases with no gene match: 7. The CDR3 runs to 13 residues. CDR1 and CDR2 from the germline V gene are SQVTM and ANQGSEA. CDR3 coding DNA: TGCAGCGTTGATGGACAGGGGATCTCCGGCTACACCTTC. Encoded protein: CSVDGQGISGYTF.

This clonotype was detected ten times or more. CDR3 bases: TGTGCCTGGAGTCCCGGGACAGGGAACTATGGCTACACCTTC. This gives the protein CAWSPGTGNYGYTF. V is TRBV30 and J is TRBJ1-2; 9 bases fit TRBD1. Germline V gene lookup returns CDR1 GTSNPN and CDR2 SVGIG (reference sequence). Trimming took 2 bases from V and 2 from J; bases not matched to a gene: 3. The CDR3 sequence is 14 residues long.

This clonotype was seen a few times. The chain couples TRBV12-3 or TRBV12-4 to TRBJ2-3, with a tentative D call TRBD2 (6 bases). Between the trimmed V and J ends, which lost 1 base and 2 bases, there was a span of 10 bases. This CDR3 has 15 residues. In nucleotides, the CDR3 is TGTGCCAGCAGTTTAGGTGCGGGGCTCACAGATACGCAGTATTTT. Encoded protein: CASSLGAGLTDTQYF.

This clonotype was detected many times. This chain links TRBV12-3 or TRBV12-4 with TRBJ2-5; possible D gene TRBD2, 5 bases. The V end lost 3 bases, the J end lost 5 bases, and 13 bases lay between the germline ends. CDR3 length: 14 residues. CDR3 protein: CASSFSGSRETQYF. The CDR3 coding sequence is TGTGCCAGCAGTTTCAGTGGGAGCCGGGAGACCCAGTACTTC.

The chain recombines TRBV5-4 with TRBJ2-3, with 7 bases aligning to TRBD2. CDR3 length equals 19 residues. Germline CDR1 and CDR2: SGHNT and YYREEE (reference sequence). V shed 2 bases, J shed 2 bases, and the junction held 17 bases outside the gene matches. The CDR3 DNA is TGTGCCAGCAGCTTTGATGGGAAGCGGGGCGAGGCCGACACAGATACGCAGTATTTT. Protein product: CASSFDGKRGEADTDTQYF.

This clonotype was recorded a few times. V is TRBV12-3 or TRBV12-4 and J is TRBJ2-1; 7 bases align to TRBD1. Trimming cost V 0 bases and J 10 bases; bases outside gene matches: 21. The CDR3 is made up of 19 amino acids. CDR3 sequence: CASSLACKCEGANSFEQFF. The DNA for the CDR3 is TGTGCCAGCAGTTTAGCATGCAAATGCGAGGGGGCTAATTCTTTCGAGCAGTTCTTC.

The rearrangement joins TRBV29-1 to TRBJ2-3, with D perhaps assigned TRBD1 or TRBD2 (6 bases each). Germline CDR1 and CDR2: SQVTM and ANQGSEA. Trimming cost V 1 base and J 1 base, with 24 bases left between them. The CDR3 is 19 residues long. The CDR3 reads CSVEGEITGRSIGTDTQYF. CDR3 DNA sequence: TGCAGCGTTGAAGGCGAAATAACAGGGAGGTCTATCGGCACAGATACGCAGTATTTT.

Many counts were recorded for this clonotype. The chain recombines TRBV20-1 with TRBJ2-5; TRBD2 aligns across 8 bases. The CDR3 runs to 12 residues. Germline CDR1 DFQATT, CDR2 SNEGSKA (reference sequence). The CDR3 is CSTAGGQSFQYF. CDR3 DNA: TGCAGCACCGCGGGGGGCCAATCATTCCAGTACTTC.

Many counts were recorded for this clonotype. The genes are TRBV7-2 and TRBJ2-2, with unresolved D. The V and J ends lost 3 bases and 5 bases respectively, with 4 bases between them. From germline, CDR1 is SGHTA and CDR2 FQGNSA. CDR3 length: 12 residues. CDR3 coding DNA: TGTGCCAGCAGCTTCGGGACCGGGGAGCTGTTTTTT. Its protein is CASSFGTGELFF. The variable domain in full, with the rest retrieved from reference TRBV7-2 and TRBJ2-2, is GAGVSQSPSNKVTEKGKDVELRCDPISGHTALYWYRQSLGQGLEFLIYFQGNSAPDKSGLPSDRFSAERTGGSVSTLTIQRTQQEDSAVYLCASSFGTGELFFGEGSRLTVL.

The chain couples TRBV20-1 to TRBJ2-1; 8 nucleotides align to TRBD2. Unmatched junction bases numbered 4, after V lost 6 bases and J lost 3 bases. Germline V gene lookup returns CDR1 DFQATT and CDR2 SNEGSKA (reference sequence). The CDR3 extends over 13 amino acids. The CDR3 bases are TGCAGTGCCGTGACTAGCGTCTACAATGAGCAGTTCTTC. It specifies CSAVTSVYNEQFF.

V is TRBV4-3 and J is TRBJ2-7; D is possibly TRBD2 (6 bases). This CDR3 is 15 amino acids long. Germline V gene data show CDR1 as LGHNA and CDR2 as YSLEER. The V end was cut by 1 base, the J end by 3 bases, with 13 bases between. CDR3 region: CASSQVIGSGYEQYF. In nucleotides, the CDR3 is TGCGCCAGCAGCCAAGTTATCGGGAGTGGCTACGAGCAGTACTTC.

The J gene is TRBJ2-7, the V gene TRBV10-3, with a tentative D call TRBD2 (5 bases). The CDR3 length is 12 residues. Looked up from germline, CDR1 is ENHRY and CDR2 is SYGVKD. Trimming removed 10 bases at V and 2 bases at J, with 12 bases between. The CDR3 DNA sequence: TGTGCCACACGGACTCGAACCTACGAGCAGTACGTC. Translation: CATRTRTYEQYV.

The sample holds many counts of this clonotype. The genes are TRBV6-1 and TRBJ2-4; 8 positions agree with TRBD1. Looked up from germline, CDR1 is MNHNS and CDR2 is SASEGT. The CDR3 runs 15 residues. The V and J ends lost 6 bases and 1 base, in that order; junction bases with no gene match: 5. CDR3 sequence: CASRPGGLAKNIQYF. The CDR3 DNA sequence: TGTGCCAGCAGACCAGGGGGCTTGGCCAAAAACATTCAGTACTTC.

This clonotype has a count of ten or more. The chain uses TRBV20-1 and TRBJ2-5, with a tentative D call TRBD1 (6 bases). V was cut by 6 bases and J by 1 base, with 9 bases left in between. In germline, CDR1 is DFQATT, CDR2 SNEGSKA (reference sequence). CDR3 size: 12 residues. CDR3 nucleotides: TGCAGTGCCCTAGGGGGCCAAGAGACCCAGTACTTC. Protein sequence: CSALGGQETQYF.

Only a few counts were recorded for this clonotype. The gene calls are TRBV12-3 or TRBV12-4 and TRBJ1-2, with D possibly being TRBD1 (6 bases). Trimming pared 5 bases from V and 10 bases from J, leaving 35 bases between. The CDR3 is made up of 19 amino acids. CDR3 in DNA: TGTGCCAGCAGTCCACGGGGGTTTAGCACCGACTACAGGGACTTTCACTACACCTTC. Its protein product is CASSPRGFSTDYRDFHYTF.

This clonotype was counted between two and nine times. V gene TRBV28 combines with J gene TRBJ2-7; TRBD2 matches at 13 bases. Germline V gives CDR1 MDHEN, CDR2 SYDVKM. CDR3 size: 14 residues. Unmatched junction bases numbered 9, after V lost 11 bases and J lost 5 bases. CDR3 DNA sequence: TGTGCCGGACGGACTAGCGGGAGCTCACACGAGCAGTACTTC. Translation: CAGRTSGSSHEQYF.

The chain couples TRBV28 to TRBJ1-1; D gene uncertain. CDR1 is MDHEN and CDR2 is SYDVKM in the germline V gene. With 10 bases removed from V and 2 bases from J, the gap between germline ends came to 8 bases. The CDR3 spans 11 residues. The CDR3 nucleotides read TGTGCCATCCTAATTAACACTGAAGCTTTCTTT. It encodes CAILINTEAFF. Full variable domain (remainder filled in from reference TRBV28 and TRBJ1-1): DVKVTQSSRYLVKRTGEKVFLECVQDMDHENMFWYRQDPGLGLRLIYFSYDVKMKEKGDIPEGYSVSREKKERFSLILESASTNQTSMYLCAILINTEAFFGQGTRLTVV.

This clonotype was observed a handful of times. V is TRBV11-3 and J is TRBJ2-5, with 8 bases lining up with TRBD2. Germline trimming cut 5 bases from V and 5 bases from J; bases unmatched to any gene: 10. Germline CDR1 reads SGHNT; CDR2 reads YENEEA. The CDR3 extends over 15 amino acids. The DNA for the CDR3 is TGTGCCAGCAGCCTCTTGGCGGGGGGCTCTGAGACCCAGTACTTC. Translated: CASSLLAGGSETQYF.

The rearrangement links TRBV20-1 to TRBJ1-5; D unresolved. Germline values: CDR1 DFQATT, CDR2 SNEGSKA (reference sequence). The V end was cut by 6 bases, the J end by 4 bases, with 10 bases between. CDR3 length equals 12 residues. CDR3 residues: CSAVTSNQPQHF. CDR3 in DNA: TGCAGTGCGGTGACATCTAATCAGCCCCAGCATTTT.